This T cell receptor (beta chain) came from a study of Ad26.COV2.S vaccination and SARS-CoV-2 variants. The treatment here: 19 received Ad26.COV2.S at low or high dose, single or two shots; 5 received placebo; per-sample allocation not given. Each sample was drawn 63 days after the first injection (of vaccine or placebo). This table comes from immunoSEQ multiplex PCR, and its TCRdb copy is limited to in-frame clones, with some not included. The sample records 440,000 or so clones, 90% being singletons. The germline V and J ends were trimmed by 5 bases and 0 bases, with 14 bases remaining between them. The CDR3 loop spans 15 amino acids. Germline values: CDR1 MDHEN, CDR2 SYDVKM.

This TCR came from a person between 18 and 60 years old who received the Ad26.COV2.S COVID-19 vaccine or a placebo. This sample comprised peripheral blood, obtained in a trial of Ad26.COV2.S vaccine versus placebo. The chain is built from TRBV28 and TRBJ2-7; D may be TRBD1 (5 bases). CDR3 sequence reads: CASSTRQHSSYEQYF. Here the CDR3 DNA reads TGTGCCAGCAGTACAAGACAGCATAGCTCCTACGAGCAGTACTTC. Using reference TRBV28 and TRBJ2-7 for the parts outside the CDR3, the full variable domain is DVKVTQSSRYLVKRTGEKVFLECVQDMDHENMFWYRQDPGLGLRLIYFSYDVKMKEKGDIPEGYSVSREKKERFSLILESASTNQTSMYLCASSTRQHSSYEQYFGPGTRLTVT.